This TCR beta chain was recovered during a study of cytomegalovirus exposure and HLA in healthy donors (dated 2017 in TCRdb). For context, the study as a whole: An earlier analysis of approximately 640 of the donors reported more than 250 Gb of sequence data and 117 million unique TCR beta sequences from some 180 million T cells. Class I and class II HLA loci were covered by the typing at four-digit resolution. The aim of the study was to test whether cataloging public T cell receptors could identify signatures of past pathogen exposure. High-throughput TCR immunosequencing, statistical association of individual TCRs with disease status, and machine learning were combined to predict cytomegalovirus infection status. In a later genetic analysis, genome-wide SNP genotypes for about 65% of the roughly 700 donors were used, and that subset was treated as a discovery cohort. The number of typed donors differed by locus: roughly 629-630 for A, B, C, DRB1 and DQB1; about 520 for DQA1; approximately 600 for DPA1; and 450 to 480 for DPB1. A later analysis re-analyzed previously published TCR beta repertoires from 550 to 700 donors and added high-resolution HLA genotyping to study TCR occurrence patterns. All discovery cohort repertoires had been generated on a single sequencing platform. The later analysis used no new phenotypic data to find candidate immune exposures, relying instead on TCR beta sequences and their occurrence across donors. An earlier analysis of some 500 of the donors used high-throughput TCR beta sequencing to judge whether each TCR beta V gene segment behaved as functional or pseudogenic. Along with the approximately 700-subject first cohort, a separate validation cohort of around 110 different subjects was used. The T cell repertoires of 666 subjects were profiled by immunosequencing and related to cytomegalovirus serostatus. Roughly 5 DR-DQ haplotypes were handled as single units for association and clustering because linkage in the cohort was strong. Of the roughly 400 genotyped donors, less than 85% were placed in the genetic ancestry cluster associated with self-reported Caucasian donors. An early release covering roughly 580 HLA-typed donors comprised approximately 290 gigabases of sequencing data and 85 million to 100 million unique TCR sequences. Across around 400 genotyped donors of the cohort, an average of about 220,000 unique TCR beta nucleotide sequences per donor were sequenced, and 15% to 20% of those sequences were non-productive. Alongside the repertoire data, information on donor age, sex, ethnicity and CMV serostatus was compiled. The investigation overall reported the following: In vitro tests confirmed that a few of the cytomegalovirus-associated TCR beta chains recognize cytomegalovirus antigens. In an earlier analysis of some 640 of the donors, most TCR beta V segments were observed in productive rearrangements about 87% or about 30% of the time, broadly matching IMGT annotations. HLA typing was unavailable for some donors at each locus, so association tests used only the typed subset. Correlated functional status among segregating V segments might be attributable to linkage disequilibrium, but an unknown experimental factor could not be ruled out. The classifier was reported to diagnose cytomegalovirus status with high specificity and sensitivity in both the original and validation cohorts. A cluster of highly shared sequence variants was judged likely to be a technical artifact of the sequencing pipeline. A later genetic analysis associated a missense DCLRE1C variant with V-gene and J-gene trimming of TCR beta chains, and an independent cohort replicated the association. In a later analysis, several top co-occurrence clusters were reported to appear linked to parvovirus B19, influenza, CMV and Epstein-Barr virus. Because counts were too low, 15 or so rarely observed V segments, including chromosome 9 orphons, were excluded from the earlier analysis of 587 of the donors. This cohort had only TCR beta chains sequenced, and the lack of alpha or paired-chain data limited which features could be detected. At a false discovery rate of 0.05, a later analysis linked under 20,000 TCR beta sequences to specific HLA alleles. Strong co-occurrence of HLA alleles, especially DR and DQ, made assigning TCR associations to individual alleles difficult. Compared with equally common non-associated chains, HLA-associated TCR beta chains in a later analysis were more clonally expanded and had lower generation probabilities. A further reported finding was that TCR beta sequences accurately predicted the HLA-A and HLA-B alleles for most subjects in the first cohort. Some IMGT-functional V segments, including TRBV6-2 and TRBV6-3, could not be distinguished by the 87-base-pair reads and were therefore excluded. The authors suggested that the approach could potentially be generalized to other disease states and immunological phenotypes. A later analysis found that TCR association rates varied across HLA loci, with DRB1 alleles showing the most associated TCRs and HLA-C alleles the fewest. A total of roughly 160 TCR beta chains were listed by the study as associated with cytomegalovirus. Roughly uniform sequencing depth across donors was assumed in presence/absence analyses, although this assumption may not hold. According to a later analysis, most CMV-associated TCR beta chains appeared to be HLA-restricted, and the HLA associations seemed to be driven largely by CMV exposure. While some public TCRs were present in many individuals, most TCR sequences turned up only very rarely across donors. For the cohort, immune exposure information was limited to CMV serostatus. A later genetic analysis reported fewer N-insertions in productive TCRs among donors in an Asian-associated ancestry cluster than the roughly 700-donor mean.

Concerning this clone itself: This receptor's antigen is unknown. Per-base quality was not reported, and no clone a single base away is much larger than it.

Library construction relied on the immunoSEQ multiplex PCR assay. The multiplex PCR relied on a mix of 60 forward primers for TCR Vbeta segments and 13 reverse primers for TCR Jbeta segments. Amplification of the CDR3 region of rearranged TCR beta genes was performed with a multiplex PCR assay on genomic DNA. The Illumina HiSeq System was used to sequence the amplified TCR beta libraries as 87-base-pair reads. The paper's processing steps were these. Across the roughly 670 repertoires, a later analysis counted some 81 million unique TCR beta chains, roughly 11 million of which were shared by at least two donors. To remove PCR and sequencing errors, raw reads were error-corrected and collapsed into unique sequences using a nearest-neighbor algorithm that merged closely related sequences. V, D and J gene segments were assigned by aligning CDR3 sequences to IMGT reference sequences. For a sequence to be retained, at least a six-nucleotide match to both a V gene segment and a J gene segment was required. A rearrangement counted as productive if the CDR3 had no stop codons and remained in frame with V and J, and every other rearrangement counted as non-productive. Following IMGT convention, CDR3 was defined as the stretch from the second conserved V-encoded cysteine up to the conserved J-encoded phenylalanine. The earlier analysis of 450 to 750 of the donors excluded any sequence lacking an unambiguous match to a single V gene segment. An earlier analysis of some 610 of the donors called V segments functional above 56.7% productive rearrangements and segregating when the between-donor standard deviation exceeded 5%. To diagnose cytomegalovirus status from the catalog of TCR beta chain sequences, a statistical classification framework was built. A later analysis assigned V and J genes by comparing TCR nucleotide sequences with IMGT/GENE-DB human TR gene sequences. In a later analysis, CDR3 sequences and most-parsimonious VDJ recombination scenarios were assigned using the TCRdist pipeline. A later analysis defined each TCR beta chain by its CDR3 amino acid sequence plus V-gene family, and excluded reads lacking a unique V-gene family. To address suspected cross-contamination and a sequencing artifact, a later analysis removed a few hundred highly shared, low-generation-probability nucleotide sequences. For each public chain, a later analysis derived a clonal expansion index from normalized ranks of inferred template counts within each repertoire. A later analysis computed generation probabilities with a VDJ recombination model fitted to out-of-frame rearrangements, and checked the results against IGoR. In a later analysis, hypergeometric tests were used to score TCR-TCR, TCR-HLA and TCR-CMV co-occurrence, with a repertoire-size bias correction applied to TCR pairs. False discovery rates were estimated in a later analysis by permuting HLA or CMV assignments 20 times. In a later analysis, co-occurring TCRs were grouped using DBSCAN, and TCRdist sequence similarity was added for clustering within HLA-allele-positive subsets. For co-occurrence clustering, repertoires with fewer than 30,000 or more than 120,000 public chains were excluded, along with roughly five repertoires with anomalous nucleotide sharing. TCRdb limited this immuneACCESS table to in-frame rearrangements with V and J called. A share of clones is missing; checked studies link under half to unresolved V genes, and the rest is unexplained. V and J calls and clone size are as listed in that table; D and trimming were resolved from the DNA. The sample data list 170,000 or so clones, and under 85% of these were observed just once. 1.5% to 2% of the sample is taken by the ten largest.

The germline V gene sets CDR1 to SGHVS and CDR2 to FQNEAQ. The CDR3 covers 13 residues, taking in both the cysteine and the phenylalanine. Left in the record is the CDR3 DNA by itself, 39 bases read in frame from the first base. V is cut by 7 bases and J by 1 base, and the space between the germline ends is 10 bases. The cohort was made up of approximately 670 healthy bone marrow donors. Cohort members were all nominally healthy when sampled, although unrecorded immune exposures were likely present. The donor was CMV seronegative and was included in the group of several hundred seronegative cohort members. A peripheral blood sample was provided by each donor, and peripheral blood mononuclear cells were used for TCR beta sequencing. Genomic DNA was extracted from the blood cell samples with the Qiagen DNeasy Blood Extraction Kit.

This clonotype was sampled from a woman in her twenties or thirties in good health and CMV-seronegative. The chain links TRBV7-8 with TRBJ1-1, with the D gene not clear enough to name. Specimen: PBMCs. The bases are TGTGCCAGCACCCAAGGGAGGAACACTGAAGCTTTCTTT. It is translated as CASTQGRNTEAFF.